This TCR beta chain was sequenced in a study of response to subunit inactivated influenza vaccine. Study-wide findings and caveats: Authors suggested each seasonal flu vaccination may recruit only limited numbers of new T cells.

A note on this clonotype: What it binds is not known.

CDR1 KGHDR and CDR2 SFDVKD come from the germline V gene. V was clipped by 4 bases and J by 4 bases, with 15 bases between them. The CDR3 runs 15 residues. TCRdb processed the RT-PCR reads anew with MiXCR; each CDR3 protein has one entry. The sample has hundreds of thousands of distinct CDR3 sequences; less than 8% are singletons. This rearrangement joins TRBV24-1 to TRBJ1-2, with D uncertain. The sequence derives from a man aged 45 to 75 who received an inactivated influenza vaccine. Sequencing used PBMCs from blood, obtained about 23 months after vaccination. CDR3 region: CATSDPDVNPYGYTF. The CDR3 DNA follows: TGTGCCACCAGTGACCCGGACGTGAACCCCTATGGCTACACCTTC.